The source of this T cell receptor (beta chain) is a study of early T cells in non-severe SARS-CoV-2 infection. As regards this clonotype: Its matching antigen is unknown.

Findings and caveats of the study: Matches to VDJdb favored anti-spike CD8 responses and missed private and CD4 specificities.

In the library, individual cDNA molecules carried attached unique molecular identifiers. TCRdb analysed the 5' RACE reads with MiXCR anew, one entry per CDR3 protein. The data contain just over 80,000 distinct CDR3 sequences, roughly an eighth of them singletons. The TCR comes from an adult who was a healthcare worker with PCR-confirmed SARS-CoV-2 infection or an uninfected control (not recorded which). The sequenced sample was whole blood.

CDR3 sequence reads: CAISESPQPQHF. CDR3 in DNA: TGTGCCATCAGTGAGTCTCCTCAGCCCCAGCATTTT. This chain connects TRBV10-3 to TRBJ1-5; D not certain. The CDR3 totals 12 residues. Germline V gene data show CDR1 as ENHRY and CDR2 as SYGVKD. The V and J ends lost 0 bases and 6 bases respectively, with 3 bases between them.